One sample yielded the 9 T cell receptor beta chains listed below, sequenced in a study of T cell responses to AZD1222 COVID-19 vaccine. Generated by immunoSEQ multiplex PCR, the TCRdb table keeps only in-frame clones and is missing some. The data hold 90,000 to 100,000 clones, with more than 75% observed a single time. Sequences were derived from peripheral blood, sampled on day 0 of AZD1222 vaccination. Every receptor here comes from an adult in good health.

The chain is built from TRBV5-4 and TRBJ2-1; 7 bases agree with TRBD2. This CDR3 is built from 16 residues. Germline lookup yields CDR1 SGHNT and CDR2 YYREEE (reference sequence). The trim removed 3 bases at V and 0 bases at J, leaving 6 bases unmatched. The CDR3 region is CASSSGLVVSYNEQFF. The CDR3, as DNA: TGTGCCAGCAGCTCCGGACTAGTCGTCTCCTACAATGAGCAGTTCTTC.

The chain couples TRBV30 to TRBJ2-3; D unclear. This CDR3 has 13 amino acids. V was trimmed by 2 bases and J by 2 bases, leaving 8 bases between them. CDR1 and CDR2 (germline): GTSNPN, SVGIG (reference sequence). Here the CDR3 DNA reads TGTGCCTGGAGTATGCTAGACACAGATACGCAGTATTTT. This translates into CAWSMLDTDTQYF.

The V gene is TRBV6-2 or TRBV6-3, the J gene TRBJ1-1, with D uncertain. The V gene's germline CDR1 is MNHEY and CDR2 SVGEGT. Trimming removed 2 bases at V and 10 bases at J, with 20 bases between. This CDR3 contains 15 residues. CDR3 sequence (DNA): TGTGCCAGCAGTTACCCTACGGACGACGGCGCTAGAGCTTTCTTT. Translated, it gives CASSYPTDDGARAFF.

In its sample, this clone was seen once. The J gene is TRBJ2-1, the V gene TRBV14; no clear D. The length of the CDR3 is 14 residues. CDR1 is SGHDN, CDR2 FVKESK, per germline. Trimming left V 4 bases short and J 10 bases short, with 17 bases between. In DNA, the CDR3 is TGTGCCAGCAGCCCGATGGGTACGAGAGTGGAGCAGTTCTTC. Protein product: CASSPMGTRVEQFF. The full variable domain, rest sourced from reference TRBV14 and TRBJ2-1, is EAGVTQFPSHSVIEKGQTVTLRCDPISGHDNLYWYRRVMGKEIKFLLHFVKESKQDESGMPNNRFLAERTGGTYSTLKVQPAELEDSGVYFCASSPMGTRVEQFFGPGTRLTVL.

The CDR3 sequence is CASSLDRGGSQHF. The CDR3 nucleotides are TGTGCCAGCAGTCTCGACAGGGGAGGGTCCCAGCATTTT. V and J are TRBV7-3 and TRBJ1-5, with 8 bases matching TRBD1. Germline V gene sequence: CDR1 SGHTA, CDR2 FQGTGA. The CDR3 length is 13 residues. V was pared by 6 bases and J by 11 bases, with 9 bases of the junction left unmatched. Filled out from reference TRBV7-3 and TRBJ1-5, the complete variable domain reads GAGVSQTPSNKVTEKGKYVELRCDPISGHTALYWYRQSLGQGPEFLIYFQGTGAADDSGLPNDRFFAVRPEGSVSTLKIQRTERGDSAVYLCASSLDRGGSQHFGDGTRLSIL.

A single count supports this clone. The J gene is TRBJ1-1, the V gene TRBV5-1; 7 bases match TRBD1. The germline V gene has CDR1 SGHRS and CDR2 YFSETQ. V gave up 0 bases and J gave up 4 bases; unmatched junction bases: 3. The CDR3 spans 14 residues. This CDR3 reads CASSLETGTTEAFF. CDR3 nucleotides: TGCGCCAGCAGCTTGGAGACAGGGACCACTGAAGCTTTCTTT.

V is TRBV28 and J is TRBJ1-5, with D unresolved. Deletions cut 5 bases from V and 4 bases from J, with 3 bases between. The germline V gene has CDR1 MDHEN and CDR2 SYDVKM. The CDR3 is 11 amino acids. CDR3 amino acids: CASSTNQPQHF. As DNA, the CDR3 is TGTGCCAGCAGTACGAATCAGCCCCAGCATTTT. The full variable domain, completed using reference TRBV28 and TRBJ1-5, is DVKVTQSSRYLVKRTGEKVFLECVQDMDHENMFWYRQDPGLGLRLIYFSYDVKMKEKGDIPEGYSVSREKKERFSLILESASTNQTSMYLCASSTNQPQHFGDGTRLSIL.

The chain uses TRBV7-3 and TRBJ2-3; no firm D call. V was trimmed by 2 bases and J by 5 bases, leaving 5 bases between them. CDR3 length: 12 residues. Germline assignment: CDR1 SGHTA and CDR2 FQGTGA. In DNA form, the CDR3 reads TGTGCCAGCAGCTTACTGGGAGATACGCAGTATTTT. Translation gives CASSLLGDTQYF.

V gene TRBV25-1 combines with J gene TRBJ2-7; 7 positions match TRBD1. The V gene end was trimmed by 6 bases and the J gene end by 4 bases; junction bases not matched to a gene: 3. This CDR3 is 12 amino acids long. CDR1 MGHDK and CDR2 SYGVNS come from the germline V gene. The CDR3 loop is CASSLTGYEQYF. The CDR3 DNA reads as TGTGCCAGCAGCTTGACAGGGTACGAGCAGTACTTC.